This TCR beta chain is from a study of T-cell memory formation after mild COVID-19. Turning to the study itself: TCR clusters largely stayed donor specific. Study results and limitations: Most CD4+ clones that shrank were in CM and EM, while CD8+ ones turned up in EMRA. The appearance of some responding clones in pre-infection memory suggested that cross-reactive memory joined.

This clonotype was seen only a few times. Its antigen remains unknown. With constant-segment primers, 5'RACE yielded cDNA libraries of TCR alpha and TCR beta that carried sample barcodes and UMIs. Each CDR3 protein is one row after TCRdb ran MiXCR on the 5' RACE reads. The table has 170,000 or so distinct CDR3 sequences, around 21% seen once. J lost 2 bases, V lost 5 bases, and 10 bases had no gene match. Per germline, CDR1 SEHNR and CDR2 FQNEAQ (reference sequence). The CDR3 contains 16 residues. The clonotype originates from an adult woman who had mild COVID-19 (a few samples of this study predate the infection). Cell type and time point are not known. The specimen sequenced was PBMCs or a T cell subset sorted from them (not recorded which). The V call is TRBV7-9, the J call TRBJ2-5, with 8 bases aligning to TRBD2. The CDR3 sequence: CASSLRTGTRQETQYF. CDR3 in DNA: TGTGCCAGCAGCCTTAGGACCGGGACTAGGCAAGAGACCCAGTACTTC.